This TCR beta chain was captured by sequencing in a study of early T cells in non-severe SARS-CoV-2 infection. Whole-study context: Alpha and beta chains were unpaired, from unsorted whole-blood bulk RNA. General study results and limits: Private and CD4 specificities were missed by VDJdb matching, which favored anti-spike CD8 responses.

In germline, CDR1 is GTSNPN, CDR2 SVGIG (reference sequence). The V end was cut by 1 base, the J end by 9 bases, with 4 bases between. The CDR3 is 10 amino acids. On this clonotype: Its target is unknown.

Unique molecular identifiers were attached to individual cDNA molecules. TCRdb reprocessed the 5' RACE reads via MiXCR and lists one record per CDR3 protein. The table includes 40,000 or so distinct CDR3 sequences, almost 5.5% detected once. V usage is TRBV30 and J usage is TRBJ2-1; D gene unclear. The sequence came from an adult who was a healthcare worker with PCR-confirmed SARS-CoV-2 infection or an uninfected control (not recorded which). The specimen comprised whole blood, sampled at baseline. CDR3 bases: TGTGCCTGGAGTGGTGCTGAGCAGTTCTTC. Translated: CAWSGAEQFF. Drawing the rest from reference TRBV30 and TRBJ2-1, the complete variable domain is SQTIHQWPATLVQPVGSPLSLECTVEGTSNPNLYWYRQAAGRGLQLLFYSVGIGQISSEVPQNLSASRPQDRQFILSSKKLLLSDSGFYLCAWSGAEQFFGPGTRLTVL.